The entry below describes one T cell receptor (beta chain). The record originates from a study of blood T cell repertoires in COVID-19. Study in general: The study drew acute and convalescent COVID-19 samples from the United States, Italy and Spain. T cells, B-cell-depleted T cells, or PBMCs provided the cDNA or gDNA that served as material.

The CDR3 spans 14 residues. The germline CDR1 and CDR2 sequences are LNHDA and SQIVND (reference sequence). Trimming pared 8 bases from V and 3 bases from J, leaving 16 bases between. The Seattle site enrolled patients during active infection and followed them longitudinally. Authors' methods: Scientists estimated how many nucleated cells there were by amplifying reference gene primers. The protocol was immunoSEQ multiplex PCR, while the TCRdb copy is restricted to in-frame clones and leaves out a portion. V, J and clone size are those of that table, while D and trimming were read from the DNA. The sample has around 400,000 clones; around 87% are singletons.

The V gene is TRBV19, the J gene TRBJ1-2, with unresolved D. The sequence was collected from a woman aged 60-70 years with COVID-19, enrolled during active disease. The sequenced material came from peripheral blood. The CDR3 sequence: CASALSPGYYGYTF. In nucleotides, the CDR3 is TGTGCCAGTGCCCTAAGTCCGGGGTACTATGGCTACACCTTC.